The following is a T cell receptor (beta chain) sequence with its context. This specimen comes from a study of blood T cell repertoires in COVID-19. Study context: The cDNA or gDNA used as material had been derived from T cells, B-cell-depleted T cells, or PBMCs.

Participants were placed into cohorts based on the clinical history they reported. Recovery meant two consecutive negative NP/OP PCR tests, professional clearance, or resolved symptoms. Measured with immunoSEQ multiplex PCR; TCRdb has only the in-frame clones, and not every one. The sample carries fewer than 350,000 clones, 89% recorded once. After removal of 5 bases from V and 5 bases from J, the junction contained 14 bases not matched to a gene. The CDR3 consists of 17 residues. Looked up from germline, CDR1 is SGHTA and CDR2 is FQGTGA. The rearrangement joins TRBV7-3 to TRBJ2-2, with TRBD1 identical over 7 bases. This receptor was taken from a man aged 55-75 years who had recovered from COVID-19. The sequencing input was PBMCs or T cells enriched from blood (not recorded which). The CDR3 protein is CASSMTGTVFLTGELFF. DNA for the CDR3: TGTGCCAGCAGCATGACCGGGACAGTCTTCTTGACCGGGGAGCTGTTTTTT.